The sample holds many counts of the clone carrying this T cell receptor beta chain. The target antigen is unknown. Profiles of TCR beta VDJ and CDR3 were generated from a genomic DNA template. TCRdb fed the reads into MiXCR, producing one record per CDR3 protein. The sample carries under 200,000 distinct CDR3 sequences, roughly 48% recorded once. The data originate from a study of CD8+CD57+ T cells in acquired aplastic anemia. Findings of the study overall: Overlapping CD8+ CDR3 repertoires of patients and controls contained twenty-nine shared sequences.

Patients who underwent sequencing had shown CD8+CD57+ cell expansion by flow cytometry. This receptor was identified in a human donor with aplastic anemia. The sample taken for sequencing was sorted CD4+, CD8+, or CD8+CD57+ T cells (not recorded which) from PBMCs.

Written as DNA, the CDR3 is TGTGCCAGCAGCTTATCTGGACTAGCGGGCAACAATGAGCAGTTCTTC. This codes for CASSLSGLAGNNEQFF. V usage is TRBV7-9 and J usage is TRBJ2-1, with 11 bases identical to TRBD2. V gave up 2 bases and J gave up 5 bases; unmatched junction bases: 5. Germline CDR1 reads SEHNR; CDR2 reads FQNEAQ (reference sequence). The CDR3 is made up of 16 amino acids.